Shown below are 15 T cell receptor beta chains from a single sample sequenced in a study of tumor and adjacent non-tumor tissue in lung cancer. TCRbeta libraries were built with three rounds of nested PCR, modified from ARM-PCR. Each CDR3 protein is one row after TCRdb ran MiXCR on the multiplex PCR reads. The sample consists of tens of thousands of distinct CDR3 sequences, under 85% of them appearing once. No cell sorting was done before RNA was extracted from the tissue. Sequencing was carried out using lung tumor tissue. Every receptor here comes from a woman aged 45-65 years with non-small cell lung cancer.

Worth noting for this clonotype: One end of the junction is discordant with germline, which a read error may explain. The chain combines TRBV4-1 with TRBJ2-1; TRBD2 matches 7 bases. The germline gives CDR1 MGHRA, CDR2 YSYEKL. This CDR3 contains 14 residues. This CDR3 is CASSQPGLNNEQSF. Here the CDR3 DNA reads TGCGCCAGCAGCCAGCCGGGACTAAACAATGAGCAGTCCTTC.

With regard to this clonotype: This may come from a read error, since a much larger clone is one base off. The chain links TRBV5-1 to TRBJ2-3, with 8 bases lining up with TRBD1. Germline-derived CDR1 and CDR2 are SGHRS and YFSETQ. J lost 1 base, V lost 6 bases, and 7 bases had no gene match. The CDR3 length is 15 residues. This CDR3 reads CASKIPGQGTDTQYF. The CDR3, as DNA: TGCGCCAGCAAGATTCCGGGACAGGGCACAGATACGCAGTATTTT.

This clonotype has only a few counts. Being one base from a much bigger clone, this may be a read error. CDR3 residues: CSVLGWSGGTEAFF. The DNA for the CDR3 is TGCAGTGTCCTAGGTTGGTCAGGGGGGACTGAAGCTTTCTTT. The rearrangement links TRBV20-1 to TRBJ1-1; 7 bases agree with TRBD1. V dropped 7 bases and J dropped 5; count of bases not matched to a gene: 13. CDR1 is DFQATT and CDR2 is SNEGSKA in the germline V gene (reference sequence). The CDR3 is 14 amino acids.

Concerning this clonotype: A much larger clone differs from this one at a single base, so this may be a read error. The chain uses TRBV28 and TRBJ2-7, with D tentatively TRBD1 or TRBD2 (5 bases each). The CDR3 runs to 15 residues. CDR1 and CDR2 (germline): MDHEN, SYDVKM. In nucleotides, the CDR3 is TGTGACAGCAGTCCCAGGGACCAAAGCTCCTACGAGCAGTACTTC. Its translation: CDSSPRDQSSYEQYF.

The gene calls are TRBV6-1 and TRBJ2-6, with a tentative D call TRBD2 (7 bases). This CDR3 region has 17 residues. CDR1 and CDR2 (germline): MNHNS, SASEGT. CDR3 sequence (DNA): TGTGCTAACAGTGATGTGGGAGGGGGTGTTGGGGCCAACGTCCTGACTTTC. It specifies CANSDVGGGVGANVLTF.

Note on this clonotype: One junction end does not reproduce the germline sequence, and a read error may be involved. The chain uses TRBV6-1 and TRBJ1-1; D not resolved. Germline V lookup: CDR1 MNHNS, CDR2 SASEGT. The length of the CDR3 is 13 residues. CDR3 sequence (DNA): TGTGCCATCAGTGAAGGTATGTGGGCGGAAGCTTTCTTT. Translation gives CAISEGMWAEAFF.

This clonotype has a handful of counts. A much larger clone differs by one base, so this may be a read error. The chain couples TRBV11-2 to TRBJ2-1, with D possibly matching TRBD2 (6 bases). CDR1 is SGHAT, CDR2 FQNNGV, per germline. The CDR3 spans 13 residues. CDR3 region: CASSLGSSGEQLF. The CDR3 DNA reads as TGTGCCAGCAGCCTCGGGAGTTCGGGTGAGCAGCTCTTC.

This chain uses TRBV11-2 with TRBJ1-2; 8 bases agree with TRBD1. The CDR3 loop spans 13 amino acids. V lost 0 bases, J lost 11 bases, and 5 bases stayed unmatched. Germline loops: CDR1 SGHAT, CDR2 FQNNGV. The DNA for the CDR3 is TGTGCCAGCAGCTTAGACAGGGGGCATTGTTACACCTTC. Protein: CASSLDRGHCYTF.

A note on this clonotype: One junction end disagrees with the germline gene, perhaps due to a read error. This chain joins TRBV29-1 and TRBJ2-3; 8 bases are a match to TRBD1. Germline values: CDR1 SQVTM, CDR2 ANQGSEA. CDR3 length: 14 residues. CDR3 nucleotides: TGCAGCGTTGCCGGGACAGGAACAGGAGATATGCAGAATTTT. Translation gives CSVAGTGTGDMQNF.

As concerns this clonotype: A junction end diverges from the germline sequence, so it may reflect a read error. The rearrangement links TRBV10-1 to TRBJ2-3, with D possibly matching TRBD1 (6 bases). The CDR3 length is 14 residues. The V gene's germline CDR1 is WNHNN and CDR2 SYGVQD (reference sequence). The CDR3: CTSSGEWDTDTQYF. The CDR3 coding sequence is TGCACCAGCTCAGGGGAGTGGGATACAGATACGCAGTATTTT.

This clonotype was recorded at least ten times. CDR3 protein: CASRTGTGTSGNTIYF. The CDR3 nucleotides are TGCGCCAGCAGAACCGGGACAGGGACCTCTGGAAACACCATATATTTT. The chain has TRBV5-1 and TRBJ1-3; TRBD1 agrees at 9 bases. The CDR3 length is 16 residues. J lost 0 bases, V lost 5 bases, and 6 bases had no gene match. CDR1 is SGHRS, CDR2 YFSETQ, per germline.

On this clonotype itself: Without the conserved terminal phenylalanine or tryptophan, this CDR3 likely stems from a read error. No DNA is shown, since the ends of the CDR3 on it are uncertain; the CDR3 is the one TCRdb lists. The genes are TRBV7-9 and TRBJ2-1. The CDR3 contains 11 residues when both ends are counted. CDR1 SEHNR and CDR2 FQNEAQ come from the germline V gene (reference sequence). The CDR3 loop reads CASSANRRPFL.

This clonotype was seen only a few times. A junction boundary mismatches the germline segment, possibly from a read error. V usage is TRBV10-1 and J usage is TRBJ2-1; 8 nucleotides match TRBD2. CDR1 is WNHNN, CDR2 SYGVQD, per germline (reference sequence). The CDR3 sequence is 16 residues long. The CDR3 nucleotides read TGCACCAGCAGTGAGTCCCGACTGGCGGGAGGTGATGAGCAGTTCTTC. This encodes CTSSESRLAGGDEQFF.

As regards this clonotype: Sequence at one end of the junction differs from germline and may be a read error. V usage is TRBV28 and J usage is TRBJ2-3; D gene ambiguous. This CDR3 is 14 amino acids long. The germline V gene has CDR1 MDHEN and CDR2 SYDVKM. CDR3: CASSTQSYTDTQYF. The CDR3, as DNA: TGTGCCAGCAGCACACAGTCTTACACAGACACGCAGTATTTT.

A note on this clonotype: One junction end does not reproduce the germline sequence, and a read error may be involved. V usage is TRBV10-3 and J usage is TRBJ2-1; 12 bases are a match to TRBD2. Germline CDR1 is ENHRY and CDR2 is SYGVKD. This CDR3 spans 16 amino acids. The chain's CDR3 is CAISELGLAGKNEQFF. CDR3 nucleotide sequence: TGTGCCATTAGTGAGCTTGGACTAGCGGGAAAGAATGAGCAATTCTTC.